The 28 T cell receptor beta chains below all came from one sample that was sequenced in a study of response to subunit inactivated influenza vaccine (dated by TCRdb to 2017 to 2018). The method was RT-PCR. For sequencing, an Illumina HiSeq 2500 was employed. TCRdb took the public reads, trimmed them with fastp at Q25, ran MiXCR for clone calling and kept in-frame beta chains. Each CDR3 protein appears once, grouped with its most common genes and DNA. Recorded for this sample are about 540,000 distinct CDR3 sequences; under 30% of them occurred a single time. 2.5% to 3.5% of the sample goes to the ten largest clones. The same data also contributed to another study, on T cells expressing NK-cell markers. The second study's authors report: TCR beta cDNA libraries were made by 5'RACE template switching that added a universal primer site and unique molecular identifiers.

Sample: CD4+ T cells sorted from PBMCs, taken 11 to 12 days after vaccination. The receptors derive from a man aged 50 or older who received an inactivated influenza vaccine. Donor details come from another sample of the same person, matched by shared clones.

This clonotype was recorded a few times. V is TRBV5-6 and J is TRBJ1-2; 8 nucleotides agree with TRBD1. The germline V gene encodes CDR1 SGHDT and CDR2 YYEEEE. The CDR3 is 14 residues long. J lost 2 bases, V lost 3 bases, and 3 bases had no gene match. The CDR3 DNA reads TGTGCCAGCAGCTCCCGGACAGGGAACTATGGCTACACCTTC. It specifies CASSSRTGNYGYTF.

The chain joins TRBV7-2 to TRBJ2-7, with TRBD2 identical over 8 bases. The J segment lost 3 bases and the V segment lost 4 bases, leaving 11 bases of the junction unmatched. Per the germline V gene, CDR1 is SGHTA and CDR2 is FQGNSA. The CDR3 totals 16 residues. CDR3 in DNA: TGTGCCAGCAGCTCAACCGGGACTAGTCCTATCTACGAGCAGTACTTC. As protein: CASSSTGTSPIYEQYF. Full variable domain (rest looked up from reference TRBV7-2 and TRBJ2-7): GAGVSQSPSNKVTEKGKDVELRCDPISGHTALYWYRQSLGQGLEFLIYFQGNSAPDKSGLPSDRFSAERTGGSVSTLTIQRTQQEDSAVYLCASSSTGTSPIYEQYFGPGTRLTVT.

This clonotype has more than one count but fewer than ten. The chain joins TRBV10-3 to TRBJ1-1; D not certain. The CDR3 consists of 13 residues. Germline assignment: CDR1 ENHRY and CDR2 SYGVKD. Trimming left V 4 bases short and J 5 bases short, with 11 bases between. In nucleotides, the CDR3 is TGTGCCATCAGTGGGGGTTCGGGGACTGAAGCTTTCTTT. The encoded protein is CAISGGSGTEAFF.

The chain joins TRBV4-3 to TRBJ1-1; D is possibly TRBD1 (6 bases). The CDR3 extends over 16 amino acids. V lost 0 bases and J lost 6, with 17 bases in between. Germline CDR1 reads LGHNA; CDR2 reads YSLEER. As DNA, the CDR3 is TGCGCCAGCAGCCAAGATCCCGGACAGTTTAGGGCTGAAGCTTTCTTT. Encoded protein: CASSQDPGQFRAEAFF.

The chain carries TRBV7-8 and TRBJ1-4; D perhaps matches TRBD1 (6 bases). There are 13 residues in the CDR3. Germline V gives CDR1 SGHVS, CDR2 FQNEAQ. Trimming left V 4 bases short and J 11 bases short, with 14 bases between. CDR3 DNA: TGTGCCAGCAGCTCGGACAGCCTCAGGAAACTGTTTTTT. Residues: CASSSDSLRKLFF.

This clonotype was picked up a small number of times. This chain uses TRBV7-2 with TRBJ2-3; either TRBD1 or TRBD2 may supply D (6 bases each). The CDR3 length is 16 residues. Germline lookup yields CDR1 SGHTA and CDR2 FQGNSA. The germline V and J ends were trimmed by 0 bases and 2 bases, with 12 bases remaining between them. The CDR3 coding sequence is TGTGCCAGCAGCTTAGCCGCGAGGGGGGACACAGATACGCAGTATTTT. This sequence encodes CASSLAARGDTDTQYF.

A few counts support this clonotype. The J gene is TRBJ2-7, the V gene TRBV20-1; no clear D gene. Germline CDR1 reads DFQATT; CDR2 reads SNEGSKA (reference sequence). Between the trimmed V and J ends, which lost 2 bases and 0 bases, there was a span of 11 bases. The CDR3 consists of 14 residues. CDR3 loop: CSARWHLSSYEQYF. In DNA form, the CDR3 reads TGCAGTGCTAGATGGCACCTAAGCTCCTACGAGCAGTACTTC.

This clonotype was seen more than once but under ten times. The chain uses TRBV6-1 and TRBJ2-5, with a weak D call TRBD2 (6 bases). V was shortened by 6 bases and J by 2 bases, with 19 bases between the two germline ends. CDR1 is MNHNS, CDR2 SASEGT, per germline. This CDR3 is built from 16 residues. The chain's CDR3 is CASRGSGGARQETQYF. CDR3 in DNA: TGTGCCAGCAGAGGGTCCGGAGGGGCGCGTCAAGAGACCCAGTACTTC.

CDR3 sequence (DNA): TGTGCCAGCAGGCCGGGACTAGCGGGAGGACCGCAGTACTTC. Protein sequence: CASRPGLAGGPQYF. The gene calls are TRBV12-3 or TRBV12-4 and TRBJ2-7, with 15 bases identical to TRBD2. This CDR3 is 14 amino acids long. With V trimmed by 6 bases and J by 9 bases, 6 bases remained unmatched.

The V gene is TRBV9, the J gene TRBJ2-7, with TRBD2 matching 8 bases. The CDR3 consists of 17 residues. Trimming removed 4 bases from V and 2 bases from J; junction bases left unmatched: 14. CDR1 and CDR2 from the germline V gene are SGDLS and YYNGEE. CDR3 DNA sequence: TGTGCCAGCAGCACCCAAGCTGGACTAGCCGCCGCCTACGAGCAGTACTTC. Its translation is CASSTQAGLAAAYEQYF.

This clonotype was found a few times. The chain uses TRBV29-1 and TRBJ1-2, with TRBD1 matching 9 bases. The junction had 5 bases not matched to a gene; V was cut back by 8 bases and J by 4 bases. CDR1 and CDR2 (germline): SQVTM, ANQGSEA. This CDR3 contains 12 residues. Here the CDR3 DNA reads TGCAGCACCCTACAGGGGGCCTATGGCTACACCTTC. Its translation: CSTLQGAYGYTF. The whole variable domain, filled in from reference TRBV29-1 and TRBJ1-2, reads SAVISQKPSRDICQRGTSLTIQCQVDSQVTMMFWYRQQPGQSLTLIATANQGSEATYESGFVIDKFPISRPNLTFSTLTVSNMSPEDSSIYLCSTLQGAYGYTFGSGTRLTVV.

V usage is TRBV6-1 and J usage is TRBJ1-5; TRBD1 is a possible D gene (5 bases). Germline values: CDR1 MNHNS, CDR2 SASEGT. The CDR3 has 16 residues. Trimming removed 5 bases at V and 3 bases at J, with 17 bases between. In nucleotides, the CDR3 is TGTGCCAGCAGTCCCGGAGGGGTGATTTACAATCAGCCCCAGCATTTT. This gives the protein CASSPGGVIYNQPQHF.

There are a few counts of this clonotype. The gene calls are TRBV20-1 and TRBJ1-6; the D is unclear. This CDR3 has 16 residues. CDR1 and CDR2 (germline): DFQATT, SNEGSKA (reference sequence). V was trimmed by 6 bases and J by 10 bases, leaving 25 bases between them. Here the CDR3 reads CSAQIFLGTSNSPLHF. The CDR3 nucleotides read TGCAGTGCCCAGATTTTTTTGGGAACCTCTAACTCACCCCTCCACTTT.

The chain carries TRBV6-2 or TRBV6-3 and TRBJ2-1; perhaps TRBD1 as D (7 bases). CDR1 and CDR2 (germline): MNHEY, SVGEGT. The CDR3 has 17 amino acids. V shed 6 bases and J shed 5 bases, with 23 bases lying between them. CDR3 sequence (DNA): TGTGCCAGCAGGCCTAGGGGGCCCGGGAGTAGACACAATGAGCAGTTCTTC. This sequence encodes CASRPRGPGSRHNEQFF.

This clonotype was counted a few times. This sequence joins TRBV6-1 and TRBJ2-7; 10 nucleotides agree with TRBD1. V shed 1 base and J 1 base; nucleotides not matched to a gene: 1. The CDR3 spans 15 residues. Germline CDR1 MNHNS, CDR2 SASEGT. CDR3: CASSEGGQGSYEQYF. DNA for the CDR3: TGTGCCAGCAGTGAAGGGGGACAGGGGTCCTACGAGCAGTACTTC.

This sequence joins TRBV12-3 or TRBV12-4 and TRBJ2-1, with D uncertain. The CDR3 is made up of 14 amino acids. Trimming shortened V by 5 bases and J by 6 bases, and 14 bases separated the two germline ends. The CDR3 is CASSNFRSVNEQFF. In DNA, the CDR3 is TGTGCCAGCAGTAATTTTCGGTCCGTCAATGAGCAGTTCTTC.

This clonotype was counted at least ten times. CDR3 bases: TGCAGCGTTGCGATCAGCGGGAGGGCGTCCGAGCAGTACTTC. Translating gives CSVAISGRASEQYF. The rearrangement uses TRBV29-1 and TRBJ2-7; 10 nucleotides match TRBD2. The germline V gene encodes CDR1 SQVTM and CDR2 ANQGSEA. The ends lost 4 bases at V and 6 bases at J; junction bases unmatched: 9. CDR3 length: 14 residues.

The J gene is TRBJ2-3, the V gene TRBV10-3; TRBD2 is a possible D gene (5 bases). This CDR3 contains 17 residues. Trimming took off 0 bases at V and 4 bases at J, with 17 bases between the two ends. Germline loops: CDR1 ENHRY, CDR2 SYGVKD. CDR3 region: CAISESGLADGADTQYF. CDR3 nucleotide sequence: TGTGCCATCAGTGAGTCGGGCCTAGCAGACGGGGCAGATACGCAGTATTTT.

At least ten counts were recorded for this clonotype. The rearrangement links TRBV4-3 to TRBJ2-7; 10 positions agree with TRBD1. Germline CDR1 and CDR2: LGHNA and YSLEER. Trimming removed 4 bases from V and 2 bases from J; junction bases left unmatched: 5. This CDR3 is 15 amino acids long. CDR3 sequence reads: CASSRWGTGAYEQYF. The DNA for the CDR3 is TGCGCCAGCAGCCGATGGGGGACAGGGGCCTACGAGCAGTACTTC.

V and J are TRBV20-1 and TRBJ2-5; D might be TRBD2 (5 bases). The CDR3 spans 14 residues. Trimming pared 4 bases from V and 1 base from J, leaving 13 bases between. Germline V CDR1 and CDR2: DFQATT, SNEGSKA (reference sequence). DNA of the CDR3: TGCAGTGCTATCCGGGGTGCGTTCCAAGAGACCCAGTACTTC. Translation gives CSAIRGAFQETQYF.

V is TRBV7-6 and J is TRBJ2-7; 7 nucleotides line up with TRBD1. Germline loops: CDR1 SGHVS, CDR2 FNYEAQ. The trim removed 5 bases at V and 5 bases at J, leaving 6 bases unmatched. This CDR3 contains 13 residues. CDR3 nucleotides: TGTGCCAGCAGCGTAGACAGGGCCCACGAGCAGTACTTC. Protein sequence: CASSVDRAHEQYF.

This clonotype was seen only a few times. The chain uses TRBV12-3 or TRBV12-4 and TRBJ2-7, with 12 bases identical to TRBD1. This CDR3 contains 15 residues. V was clipped by 0 bases and J by 9 bases; unmatched bases: 6. In DNA, the CDR3 is TGTGCCAGCAGTTTAGCGGGACAGGGGGCGATCGGGCAGTACTTC. Encoded protein: CASSLAGQGAIGQYF.

The chain combines TRBV6-6 with TRBJ2-5; D gene uncertain. Trimming stripped 2 bases from V and 5 bases from J, with 6 bases between. Germline assignment: CDR1 MNHNY and CDR2 SVGAGI (reference sequence). The CDR3 length is 12 residues. CDR3 amino acids: CASSYGRETQYF. As DNA, the CDR3 is TGTGCCAGCAGTTACGGCCGGGAGACCCAGTACTTC.

V is TRBV7-6 and J is TRBJ2-5, with 10 bases aligning to TRBD1. Germline V gene sequence: CDR1 SGHVS, CDR2 FNYEAQ. Germline trimming cut 5 bases from V and 4 bases from J; bases unmatched to any gene: 10. There are 16 residues in the CDR3. The CDR3, as DNA: TGTGCCAGCAGCACCGGCCTTAGGACAGGGGGAGAGACCCAGTACTTC. The encoded protein is CASSTGLRTGGETQYF. The full variable domain, in which reference TRBV7-6 and TRBJ2-5 provide the parts outside the CDR3, is GAGVSQSPRYKVTKRGQDVALRCDPISGHVSLYWYRQALGQGPEFLTYFNYEAQQDKSGLPNDRFSAERPEGSISTLTIQRTEQRDSAMYRCASSTGLRTGGETQYFGPGTRLLVL.

The V gene is TRBV12-3 or TRBV12-4, the J gene TRBJ2-7; D gene ambiguous. The CDR3 sequence is 18 residues long. The V end was cut by 0 bases, the J end by 4 bases, with 22 bases between. The CDR3 DNA reads TGTGCCAGCAGTTTAGCGTTTAGAGCTGTATCAAGAGATTACGAGCAGTACTTC. This gives the protein CASSLAFRAVSRDYEQYF.

This rearrangement joins TRBV27 to TRBJ2-5; 9 positions agree with TRBD1. Germline assignment: CDR1 MNHEY and CDR2 SMNVEV (reference sequence). The CDR3 length is 15 residues. Trimming cost V 5 bases and J 4 bases; bases outside gene matches: 8. The CDR3 loop is CASSGYGTGRETQYF. CDR3 in DNA: TGTGCCAGCAGTGGATACGGGACAGGGAGAGAGACCCAGTACTTC.

This clonotype turned up a few times. The V and J genes are TRBV20-1 and TRBJ2-3, with 7 bases lining up with TRBD2. The length of the CDR3 is 12 residues. Germline V gives CDR1 DFQATT, CDR2 SNEGSKA (reference sequence). CDR3 coding DNA: TGCGGGGGGAGCGGGACCACAGATACGCAGTATTTT. Translating gives CGGSGTTDTQYF.

The rearrangement uses TRBV9 and TRBJ1-3; D is unresolved. Germline CDR1 SGDLS, CDR2 YYNGEE. This CDR3 is built from 16 residues. V lost 0 bases, J lost 0 bases, and 10 bases lay in between. CDR3 nucleotides: TGTGCCAGCAGCGTAGGGCAGGCGATCTCTGGAAACACCATATATTTT. It codes for CASSVGQAISGNTIYF.